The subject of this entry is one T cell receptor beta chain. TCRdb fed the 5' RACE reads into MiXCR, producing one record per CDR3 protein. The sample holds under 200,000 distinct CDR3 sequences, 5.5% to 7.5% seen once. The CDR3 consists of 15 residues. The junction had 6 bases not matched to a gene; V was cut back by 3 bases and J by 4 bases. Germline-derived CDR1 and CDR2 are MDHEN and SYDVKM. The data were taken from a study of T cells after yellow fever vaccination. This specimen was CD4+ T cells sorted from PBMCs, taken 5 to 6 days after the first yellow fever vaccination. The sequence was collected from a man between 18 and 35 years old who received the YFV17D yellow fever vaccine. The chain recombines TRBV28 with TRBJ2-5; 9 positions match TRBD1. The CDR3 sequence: CASSFGTGISETQYF. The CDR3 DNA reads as TGTGCCAGCAGTTTTGGGACAGGGATCTCAGAGACCCAGTACTTC.